This is a list of T cell receptor beta chains from one sample in a study of CXCR3-negative and CXCR3-positive naive CD8 T cells. After re-calling the 5' RACE reads, TCRdb lists one entry per CDR3 protein, DNA absent. The sample holds 65,000 to 90,000 distinct CDR3 sequences. What was sequenced was naive CXCR3+ CD8+ T cells from blood. Receptor source: a human donor in good health. Some clones in this sample may be carry-over from other donors' samples. Both conserved end residues are part of each CDR3.

>15|TRBV4-3|TRBJ2-7
CASSQMPGQGYEQYF
>15|TRBV20-1|TRBJ2-7
CSARVKAGVTYEQYF
>14|TRBV4-1|TRBJ2-7
CASSQAPLPYEQYF
>14|TRBV7-6|TRBJ2-7
CASSLAAGGSEQYF
>14|TRBV25-1|TRBJ2-5
CASSQPGHEETQYF
>15|TRBV11-2|TRBJ2-7
CASSPEGITYYEQYF
>16|TRBV7-3|TRBJ2-1
CASSLSRTGGRNEQFF
>15|TRBV12-3/TRBV12-4|TRBJ2-7
CASSPPDRSSYEQYF
>12|TRBV6-1|TRBJ1-1
CASSRANTEAFF
>18|TRBV28|TRBJ2-7
CASSSDRGGRDLIYEQYF
>17|TRBV5-1|TRBJ2-7
CASSLSGTSGSYYEQYF
>16|TRBV7-9|TRBJ2-3
CASSPAYGVGTDTQYF
>15|TRBV9|TRBJ2-3
CASSVEGLGPDTQYF
>16|TRBV25-1|TRBJ1-1
CASSELGGLSDNEAFF
>11|TRBV7-9|TRBJ2-1
CASSLTHKQFF
>15|TRBV19|TRBJ2-7
CASSIASGRAYEQYF
>17|TRBV10-3|TRBJ2-5
CAISDPGTGGLGETQYF
>18|TRBV12-3/TRBV12-4|TRBJ1-1
CASSSTGLRILGDTEAFF
>13|TRBV5-5|TRBJ2-1
CASRPGQYNEQFF
>15|TRBV6-1|TRBJ2-3
CASSELAGVTDTQYF
>14|TRBV4-3|TRBJ1-3
CASSQDSAQDTIYF